A selection of T cell receptor beta chains follows, all from one sample in a study of early T cells in non-severe SARS-CoV-2 infection. TCRdb reprocessed the 5' RACE reads with MiXCR, giving one entry per CDR3 protein. The top ten hold roughly 6.1% of the sample, which has around 67,000 distinct CDR3 sequences, over 9.5% seen once. Sample: whole blood. The receptors were sampled from an adult who was a healthcare worker with PCR-confirmed SARS-CoV-2 infection or an uninfected control (not recorded which). CDR3s include the opening cysteine and the closing phenylalanine or tryptophan. D genes are given only for firm matches. Not every row has a clone size; where given, it reads once, few, many or a size class.

v_gene: TRBV11-2; j_gene: TRBJ1-4; d_gene: TRBD1; abundance: -; CDR3aa: CASSLGQGGKLFF; CDR3nt: TGTGCCAGCAGCTTAGGACAGGGTGGAAAACTGTTTTTT
v_gene: TRBV18; j_gene: TRBJ2-3; d_gene: TRBD2; abundance: -; CDR3aa: CASSSSGGAGDTQYF; CDR3nt: TGTGCCAGCTCATCTAGCGGGGGGGCCGGAGATACGCAGTATTTT
v_gene: TRBV5-5; j_gene: TRBJ2-5; d_gene: -; abundance: few; CDR3aa: CASSLVTGLPDTQYF; CDR3nt: TGTGCCAGCAGCTTGGTTACCGGACTACCCGATACCCAGTACTTC
v_gene: TRBV7-9; j_gene: TRBJ2-7; d_gene: -; abundance: -; CDR3aa: CASSAATGRGQYF; CDR3nt: TGTGCCAGCAGCGCAGCGACAGGTCGTGGGCAGTACTTC
v_gene: TRBV30; j_gene: TRBJ1-2; d_gene: -; abundance: few; CDR3aa: CAGWAQGYTF; CDR3nt: TGTGCCGGCTGGGCCCAAGGCTACACCTTC
v_gene: TRBV10-3; j_gene: TRBJ1-2; d_gene: -; abundance: once; CDR3aa: CATQGLGYGYTF; CDR3nt: TGTGCCACTCAGGGGCTCGGCTATGGCTACACCTTC
v_gene: TRBV5-1; j_gene: TRBJ2-5; d_gene: -; abundance: -; CDR3aa: CASSLSPGQETQYF; CDR3nt: TGCGCCAGCAGCTTGAGTCCGGGACAAGAGACCCAGTACTTC
v_gene: TRBV4-1; j_gene: TRBJ2-7; d_gene: -; abundance: -; CDR3aa: CASSQAPTPDQKYF; CDR3nt: TGCGCCAGCAGCCAAGCCCCCACGCCCGACCAGAAGTACTTC
v_gene: TRBV30; j_gene: TRBJ1-6; d_gene: -; abundance: few; CDR3aa: CAWSFTSPDRGSPLHF; CDR3nt: TGTGCCTGGAGTTTTACCTCCCCGGACCGGGGTTCACCCCTCCACTTT
v_gene: TRBV9; j_gene: TRBJ1-6; d_gene: TRBD1; abundance: many; CDR3aa: CASSPRQGYNSPLHF; CDR3nt: TGTGCCAGCAGCCCGCGACAGGGGTATAATTCACCCCTCCACTTT
v_gene: TRBV5-1; j_gene: TRBJ1-6; d_gene: TRBD1; abundance: few; CDR3aa: CASSLTDKGANNSPLHF; CDR3nt: TGCGCCAGCAGCTTGACTGATAAGGGGGCGAATAATTCACCCCTCCACTTT
v_gene: TRBV20-1; j_gene: TRBJ2-7; d_gene: TRBD1; abundance: many; CDR3aa: CSARSRDRVYEQYF; CDR3nt: TGCAGTGCTAGAAGCCGGGACAGGGTCTACGAGCAGTACTTC
v_gene: TRBV6-1; j_gene: TRBJ2-3; d_gene: TRBD2; abundance: few; CDR3aa: CASSVVSLAGGTSTDTQYF; CDR3nt: TGTGCCAGCAGTGTGGTATCGCTAGCGGGGGGGACTAGCACAGATACGCAGTATTTT
v_gene: TRBV18; j_gene: TRBJ2-5; d_gene: TRBD1; abundance: many; CDR3aa: CASSPSDRGSETQYF; CDR3nt: TGTGCCAGCTCACCTTCGGACAGGGGAAGCGAGACCCAGTACTTC
v_gene: TRBV12-3/TRBV12-4; j_gene: TRBJ2-5; d_gene: TRBD1; abundance: -; CDR3aa: CASSKGQEETQYF; CDR3nt: TGTGCCAGCAGTAAGGGACAGGAGGAGACCCAGTACTTC